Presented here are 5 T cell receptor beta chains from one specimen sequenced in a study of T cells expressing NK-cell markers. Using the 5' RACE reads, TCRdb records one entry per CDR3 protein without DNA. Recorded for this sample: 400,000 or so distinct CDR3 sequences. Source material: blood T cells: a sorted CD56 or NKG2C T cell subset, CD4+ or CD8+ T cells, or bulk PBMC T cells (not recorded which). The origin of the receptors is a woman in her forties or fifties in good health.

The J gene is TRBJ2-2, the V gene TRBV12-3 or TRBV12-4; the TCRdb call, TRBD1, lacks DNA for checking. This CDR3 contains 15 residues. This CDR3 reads CASSPLGVPTGELFF.

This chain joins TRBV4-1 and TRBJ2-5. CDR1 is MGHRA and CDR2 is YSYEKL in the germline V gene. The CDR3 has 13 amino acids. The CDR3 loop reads CASSPRLGETQYF.

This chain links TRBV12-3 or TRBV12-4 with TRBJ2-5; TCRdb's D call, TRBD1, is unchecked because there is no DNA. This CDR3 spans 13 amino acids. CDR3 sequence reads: CASSLRGRETQYF.

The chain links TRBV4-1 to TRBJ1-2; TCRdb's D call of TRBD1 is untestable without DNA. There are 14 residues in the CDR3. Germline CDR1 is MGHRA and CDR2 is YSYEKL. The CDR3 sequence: CASSQGGVDYGYTF.

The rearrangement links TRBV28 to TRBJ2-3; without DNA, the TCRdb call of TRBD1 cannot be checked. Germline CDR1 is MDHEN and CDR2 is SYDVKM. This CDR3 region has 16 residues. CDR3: CASSLPTRQYTDTQYF.